This T cell receptor (beta chain) was obtained from a study of T cells expressing NK-cell markers. Overall study context: Sequencing covered eight donors, seven HCMV-seropositive and one seronegative.

Using the 5' RACE reads, TCRdb records one entry per CDR3 protein without DNA. This sample's table has roughly 160,000 distinct CDR3 sequences. The CDR3 loop spans 15 amino acids. In germline, CDR1 is SGHKS, CDR2 YYEKEE (reference sequence). The sequence came from a woman between 18 and 70 years old in good health. Sample: blood T cells: a sorted CD56 or NKG2C T cell subset, CD4+ or CD8+ T cells, or bulk PBMC T cells (not recorded which). V usage is TRBV5-5 and J usage is TRBJ2-1; TCRdb calls TRBD1, which cannot be checked without DNA. CDR3 amino acids: CASSPRDGSYNEQFF.